The clone carrying this T cell receptor beta chain was counted between two and nine times. The sample comes from a study of patients and donors after allogeneic stem cell transplantation. MiXCR, applied by TCRdb to the RT-PCR reads, yields one record per CDR3 protein. The table records approximately 170,000 distinct CDR3 sequences, about 29% of them present only once. There are 12 residues in the CDR3. Per germline, CDR1 GTSNPN and CDR2 SVGIG (reference sequence). V was shortened by 0 bases and J by 14 bases, with 11 bases between the two germline ends. This chain joins TRBV30 and TRBJ1-6; D gene ambiguous. The sequencing input was blood, either unsorted or a sorted T cell fraction (not recorded which). This TCR derives from a human donor who was either an allogeneic HSCT recipient or a stem cell or donor lymphocyte infusion donor (not recorded which). It is not recorded whose cells these are; they may come from a transplant donor. In nucleotides, the CDR3 is TGTGCCTGGAGTGTGGGAGGGCTCGCCCTCCACTTT. Protein product: CAWSVGGLALHF.